This TCR beta chain originates from a study of blood T cells in healthy people across ages. Overall study results and limits: More naive CD4+ cells and higher diversity were found in long-lived than in aged donors.

Germline CDR1 reads SGHRS; CDR2 reads YFSETQ. There are 13 residues in the CDR3. The table lists this clonotype with a few counts. Its specificity is not known. A junction boundary mismatches the germline segment, possibly from a read error. A minimum of 6 micrograms of total RNA was extracted per sample. Through a sample-barcoded 5' primer and a J-beta primer mix, a second PCR was run for roughly 7 to 11 cycles. TCRdb re-analysed the 5' RACE reads in MiXCR, keeping a single row per CDR3 protein. The repertoire holds around 320,000 distinct CDR3 sequences, with 25% to 30% as singletons. The source is a woman in her 70s in good health. The sample comprised blood. This chain connects TRBV5-1 to TRBJ2-5; D remains ambiguous. The CDR3 nucleotides are TGCGCCAGCAGCTTGGGTAGCTATGAGACCCGGTACTTC. Amino acid sequence: CASSLGSYETRYF.